One T cell receptor beta chain is described in this entry. Antigen: not known. Losses at the gene ends were 5 bases for V and 2 bases for J; bases not matched to a gene: 4. The CDR3 extends over 15 amino acids. Germline V CDR1 and CDR2: MNHEY, SMNVEV (reference sequence). These data originate in a study of STAT5B mutations in CD4+ large granular lymphocyte leukemia. Study context: The CDR3 'QG' motif was associated with a particular HLA allele among healthy donors. Whole-study results and caveats: 8/27 top patient clones versus 2/35 control clones were TRBV06-family. Roughly a quarter of private leukemic clonotypes occurred rarely in other patients' non-leukemic repertoires.

Sequencing was at survey level. Repertoires were generated with immunoSEQ multiplex PCR, while TCRdb's copy carries only in-frame clones and drops some. The sample holds about 38,000 clones, almost 85% seen once. The sample consisted of CD4+ T cells from blood buffy coats. The sequence derives from a human donor in good health. This rearrangement joins TRBV27 to TRBJ2-3, with 10 positions matching TRBD2. The CDR3 region has the DNA TGTGCCAGCAGTGGCAGCGGGAGGGCCACAGATACGCAGTATTTT. Translated: CASSGSGRATDTQYF.